The next 9 T cell receptor beta chains were all read from a single sample in a study of cytomegalovirus exposure and HLA in healthy donors. Here immunoSEQ multiplex PCR was the method, and the copy in TCRdb shows in-frame clones only, minus some. The sample includes more than 250,000 clones, roughly 87% seen only once; the top ten take roughly 1.1%. The sequencing sample was made of PBMCs. The receptors come from a woman in her 30s in good health and CMV-seropositive.

V usage is TRBV6-5 and J usage is TRBJ2-7, with 7 bases that match TRBD1. J was trimmed by 2 bases and V by 2 bases; bases with no gene match: 3. The CDR3 consists of 14 residues. Per the germline V gene, CDR1 is MNHEY and CDR2 is SVGAGI. The CDR3 DNA follows: TGTGCCAGCAGTTACGGGACAGCCCCCTACGAGCAGTACTTC. This encodes CASSYGTAPYEQYF.

This chain joins TRBV5-6 and TRBJ2-7, with D perhaps TRBD2 (5 bases). The CDR3 length is 13 residues. Trimming took 5 bases from V and 2 from J, leaving 11 bases between them. Germline values: CDR1 SGHDT, CDR2 YYEEEE. Here the CDR3 DNA reads TGTGCCAGCAGGCAAACCGGGGCCTACGAGCAGTACTTC. It codes for CASRQTGAYEQYF.

This clone was found once. The rearrangement joins TRBV9 to TRBJ2-3, with 8 bases aligning to TRBD2. CDR1 is SGDLS and CDR2 is YYNGEE in the germline V gene. The CDR3 totals 18 residues. With V trimmed by 3 bases and J by 2 bases, 14 bases remained unmatched. CDR3 protein: CASSAGRSGREVTDTQYF. The CDR3 bases are TGTGCCAGCAGCGCAGGACGGTCGGGGCGGGAGGTCACAGATACGCAGTATTTT. Full variable domain (outside the CDR3, taken from reference TRBV9 and TRBJ2-3): DSGVTQTPKHLITATGQRVTLRCSPRSGDLSVYWYQQSLDQGLQFLIQYYNGEERAKGNILERFSAQQFPDLHSELNLSSLELGDSALYFCASSAGRSGREVTDTQYFGPGTRLTVL.

V and J are TRBV13 and TRBJ2-3; D is unresolved. The CDR3 runs 11 residues. Germline V CDR1 and CDR2: PRHDT, FYEKMQ (reference sequence). Trimming pared 6 bases from V and 5 bases from J, leaving 6 bases between. Written as DNA, the CDR3 is TGTGCCAGCAGAAACAGAGATACGCAGTATTTT. Translation gives CASRNRDTQYF.

The chain joins TRBV5-6 to TRBJ1-1, with 10 bases lining up with TRBD1. There are 17 residues in the CDR3. The germline V gene has CDR1 SGHDT and CDR2 YYEEEE. The V gene end was trimmed by 4 bases and the J gene end by 1 base; junction bases not matched to a gene: 10. The CDR3 DNA is TGTGCCAGCAGCATGGGACAGGGGTCCTCTGAGAACACTGAAGCTTTCTTT. Its protein is CASSMGQGSSENTEAFF.

The chain recombines TRBV29-1 with TRBJ1-3; possibly TRBD1 for D (6 bases). CDR3 length: 13 amino acids. The germline V gene has CDR1 SQVTM and CDR2 ANQGSEA. The germline V and J ends were trimmed by 5 bases and 0 bases, with 8 bases remaining between them. CDR3 nucleotides: TGCAGCGTTACAGGGACCTCTGGAAACACCATATATTTT. Translation: CSVTGTSGNTIYF. Full variable domain (rest looked up from reference TRBV29-1 and TRBJ1-3): SAVISQKPSRDICQRGTSLTIQCQVDSQVTMMFWYRQQPGQSLTLIATANQGSEATYESGFVIDKFPISRPNLTFSTLTVSNMSPEDSSIYLCSVTGTSGNTIYFGEGSWLTVV.

The rearrangement uses TRBV11-2 and TRBJ2-7; D unclear. Looked up from germline, CDR1 is SGHAT and CDR2 is FQNNGV. Deletions cut 4 bases from V and 7 bases from J, with 8 bases between. The CDR3 has 11 amino acids. For the CDR3, the DNA is TGTGCCAGCAGCTCCCAAGGAGAGCAGTACTTC. Amino acid sequence: CASSSQGEQYF. The whole variable domain, filled in from reference TRBV11-2 and TRBJ2-7, reads EAGVAQSPRYKIIEKRQSVAFWCNPISGHATLYWYQQILGQGPKLLIQFQNNGVVDDSQLPKDRFSAERLKGVDSTLKIQPAKLEDSAVYLCASSSQGEQYFGPGTRLTVT.

The rearrangement joins TRBV19 to TRBJ1-1; no clear D gene. This CDR3 comprises 14 residues. The ends were cut back, 3 bases at V and 7 bases at J, with 15 bases in the middle. Germline V gene sequence: CDR1 LNHDA, CDR2 SQIVND (reference sequence). For the CDR3, the DNA is TGTGCCAGTAGTATTCGGAGTCTCGAACTTGAAGCTTTCTTT. This sequence encodes CASSIRSLELEAFF.

This clone was seen a handful of times. The chain is built from TRBV7-9 and TRBJ1-6; perhaps TRBD1 as D (5 bases). Germline V lookup: CDR1 SEHNR, CDR2 FQNEAQ (reference sequence). The CDR3 contains 16 residues. Between the trimmed V and J ends, which lost 5 bases and 6 bases, there was a span of 17 bases. CDR3 sequence: CASSPLTVNINSPLHF. Written as DNA, the CDR3 is TGTGCCAGCAGCCCTTTGACAGTGAACATTAATTCACCCCTCCACTTT.